The following is a TCR beta chain sequence with its context. The V gene lost 7 bases and the J gene lost 2 bases, with 15 bases spanning the gap. The CDR3 extends over 14 amino acids. Germline V CDR1 and CDR2: WSHSY, SAAADI. TCRdb's copy holds only in-frame clones and misses some; the assay was immunoSEQ multiplex PCR. The sample lists tens of thousands of clones; around 86% were seen once. This record comes from a study of memory CD4+ T cells and cytomegalovirus serostatus. The sort gate was single viable CD3+CD4+CD8-CD45RO+ cells for memory CD4+ T cells. The chain is built from TRBV10-2 and TRBJ2-7; D might be TRBD1 (8 bases). This sequence originates from an adult in good health and CMV-seronegative. Sample: memory CD4+ T cells from blood. The DNA for the CDR3 is TGCGCCAGCAATAACAGGGGGGGCCCCTACGAGCAGTACTTC. Protein: CASNNRGGPYEQYF.